These T cell receptor beta chains were read from a single sample in a study of CD8+ T cells in alopecia areata. Method: immunoSEQ multiplex PCR; TCRdb's copy keeps in-frame clones and lacks some. The sample holds around 100,000 clones, about 40% seen once. The specimen was CD8+ T cells sorted from blood, collected at week 24, from a patient treated with tofacitinib. The receptors were gathered from a human donor with alopecia areata. Both conserved end residues are part of each CDR3. Fields, in order: V gene, J gene, CDR3 length, D gene, CDR3 protein. D genes are given only for firm matches.

>TRBV4-1|TRBJ2-2|14|.
CASSQVDITGELFF
>TRBV27|TRBJ1-2|12|.
CASSPGGSGYTF
>TRBV10-3|TRBJ2-2|17|TRBD2
CAISDRLAGGPTGELFF
>TRBV4-1|TRBJ2-1|15|.
CASSLRAENHNEQFF
>TRBV7-9|TRBJ2-7|13|.
CASSPGLSYEQYF
>TRBV27|TRBJ2-5|14|.
CASSPRQVQETQYF
>TRBV9|TRBJ2-2|13|.
CASSVYNTGELFF
>TRBV6-1|TRBJ2-7|15|TRBD1
CASSESDRGLYEQYF
>TRBV13|TRBJ2-7|15|TRBD1
CASSAEGQGAYEQYF
>TRBV7-2|TRBJ2-2|18|TRBD2
CASSSGLAGGPVTGELFF
>TRBV29-1|TRBJ2-2|12|.
CSVGVLDGELFF
>TRBV4-2|TRBJ2-1|11|.
CASSQDDEQFF
>TRBV7-6|TRBJ1-4|14|.
CASSAGGIGEKLFF
>TRBV2|TRBJ1-4|16|.
CASTRPGAAHNEKLFF
>TRBV4-1|TRBJ2-7|13|TRBD1
CASSPRDSYEQYF
>TRBV19|TRBJ2-2|14|TRBD1
CASTGQGAVGELFF
>TRBV2|TRBJ1-1|14|TRBD1
CASSQGQGRTEAFF
>TRBV4-2|TRBJ2-6|16|.
CASSQHLAGGANVLTF
>TRBV7-9|TRBJ1-2|13|.
CASSLGQDDGYTF
>TRBV27|TRBJ1-1|12|.
CASSHPDTEAFF
>TRBV7-9|TRBJ2-5|13|TRBD1
CASSNRGSETQYF
>TRBV9|TRBJ2-1|11|.
CASSGADEQFF
>TRBV7-2|TRBJ2-1|14|.
CASSLQGFGNEQFF
>TRBV29-1|TRBJ2-7|13|TRBD2
CSVVSGLAGEQYF
>TRBV27|TRBJ2-3|14|.
CATRTGASTDTQYF
>TRBV30|TRBJ2-7|14|TRBD1
CAWEPGQGINEQYF
>TRBV4-1|TRBJ2-1|17|TRBD2
CASSQDGSGRALYEQFF
>TRBV15|.|13|.
CATSRKLENEQYF
>TRBV7-9|TRBJ2-7|11|.
CASSSAYEQYF
>TRBV25-1|TRBJ1-3|14|.
CASSSGGSGNTIYF
>TRBV27|TRBJ2-7|15|.
CASSPRRGFAYEQYF
>TRBV6-4|TRBJ2-7|15|TRBD2
CASSDRASGTYEQYF
>TRBV7-9|TRBJ1-1|16|.
CASSHPVDGMNTEAFF
>TRBV14|TRBJ2-1|16|TRBD2
CASSPPGLAGYNEQFF
>TRBV30|TRBJ2-1|11|.
CAWSPPGEQFF
>TRBV4-1|TRBJ1-1|14|TRBD1
CASSQANRGTEAFF
>TRBV30|TRBJ1-1|13|.
CAWGDGVGTEAFF
>TRBV6-5|TRBJ1-2|13|TRBD1
CASSYSDRVGYTF
>TRBV9|TRBJ2-1|16|.
CASSVGSAADYNEQFF
>TRBV11-2|TRBJ2-7|16|.
CASSLGSLGRGEEQYF
>TRBV29-1|TRBJ2-7|11|.
CSVRYGSEQYF
>TRBV25-1|TRBJ2-7|13|.
CASSGTVPYEQYF
>TRBV6-1|TRBJ2-7|12|.
CASGRAPLEQYF
>TRBV15|TRBJ2-2|14|.
CATRTSRAPGELFF
>TRBV11-2|TRBJ2-7|13|.
CASSLEGVYEQYF
>TRBV7-6|TRBJ2-7|13|.
CASSLASTYEQYF
>TRBV2|TRBJ2-3|13|.
CASVTPPVGTQYF
>TRBV29-1|TRBJ2-3|15|.
CNKAGLESSTDTQYF
>TRBV27|TRBJ2-1|14|TRBD1
CASGAGGPYNEQFF
>TRBV5-1|TRBJ2-5|15|.
CASSIRLRRGETQYF
>TRBV4-1|TRBJ2-5|17|.
CASSHPPRLSPQETQYF
>TRBV27|TRBJ1-1|14|.
CASSFSGGNTEAFF
>TRBV4-1|TRBJ1-2|15|.
CASSQGRLAYSGYTF
>TRBV5-1|TRBJ1-4|15|TRBD1
CASSPQGGGSEKLFF